These 26 T cell receptor beta chains were all obtained from the same sample, sequenced in a study of blood T cells in healthy people across ages. With a J-beta primer mix and a sample-barcoded 5' primer, a second PCR ran 7 to 11 cycles. Each CDR3 protein is one row after TCRdb ran MiXCR on the 5' RACE reads. The table lists about 1,500,000 distinct CDR3 sequences, 40% to 50% of them singletons. Sequencing was carried out using blood. The receptor source for this set is a young woman in good health.

The chain is built from TRBV20-1 and TRBJ2-1; 10 bases agree with TRBD2. The CDR3 totals 15 residues. V dropped 0 bases and J dropped 5; count of bases not matched to a gene: 4. CDR1 and CDR2 from the germline V gene are DFQATT and SNEGSKA (reference sequence). CDR3 in amino acids: CSAREPGLANNEQFF. Written as DNA, the CDR3 is TGCAGTGCTAGAGAACCGGGACTAGCGAACAATGAGCAGTTCTTC.

The chain joins TRBV12-3 or TRBV12-4 to TRBJ1-1; possible D gene TRBD1, 5 bases. Trimming took 5 bases from V and 0 from J, leaving 10 bases between them. The CDR3 runs to 14 residues. The DNA of the CDR3 is TGTGCCAGCAGTAAGGGACGGCTGAACACTGAAGCTTTCTTT. Amino acid sequence: CASSKGRLNTEAFF.

This clonotype occurred once. The V gene is TRBV2, the J gene TRBJ2-5, with D uncertain. The germline gives CDR1 SNHLY, CDR2 FYNNEI. Trimming took 2 bases from V and 5 from J, leaving 18 bases between them. CDR3 length: 16 amino acids. The CDR3 sequence is CASSEYLGVVGETQYF. The CDR3 coding sequence is TGTGCCAGCAGTGAATACTTAGGCGTGGTCGGGGAGACCCAGTACTTC.

As DNA, the CDR3 is TGTGCCACCAGCCGGACCGGGAGGGGACCAGATACGCAGTATTTT. Residues: CATSRTGRGPDTQYF. The chain carries TRBV15 and TRBJ2-3; 8 bases match TRBD2. Losses at the gene ends were 5 bases for V and 4 bases for J; bases not matched to a gene: 8. The CDR3 is 15 amino acids. CDR1 LNHNV and CDR2 YYDKDF come from the germline V gene (reference sequence).

This chain joins TRBV5-5 and TRBJ2-1, with 10 bases matching TRBD2. The CDR3 covers 16 residues. With V trimmed by 0 bases and J by 5 bases, 5 bases remained unmatched. CDR1 and CDR2 from the germline V gene are SGHKS and YYEKEE (reference sequence). DNA for the CDR3: TGTGCCAGCAGCTTGGAGGGTAGCGGGGGGAACAATGAGCAGTTCTTC. As protein: CASSLEGSGGNNEQFF. Drawing the rest from reference TRBV5-5 and TRBJ2-1, the complete variable domain is DAGVTQSPTHLIKTRGQQVTLRCSPISGHKSVSWYQQVLGQGPQFIFQYYEKEERGRGNFPDRFSARQFPNYSSELNVNALLLGDSALYLCASSLEGSGGNNEQFFGPGTRLTVL.

This clonotype was found a few times. The rearrangement uses TRBV5-6 and TRBJ2-1, with D hard to call. This CDR3 spans 12 amino acids. With 0 bases removed from V and 7 bases from J, the gap between germline ends came to 5 bases. CDR1 and CDR2 from the germline V gene are SGHDT and YYEEEE. CDR3: CASSLAENEQFF. CDR3 nucleotide sequence: TGTGCCAGCAGCTTGGCCGAAAATGAGCAGTTCTTC. Looking up the rest from reference TRBV5-6 and TRBJ2-1 gives the full variable domain: DAGVTQSPTHLIKTRGQQVTLRCSPKSGHDTVSWYQQALGQGPQFIFQYYEEEERQRGNFPDRFSGHQFPNYSSELNVNALLLGDSALYLCASSLAENEQFFGPGTRLTVL.

On this clonotype: The junction and the germline gene differ at one end; a read error may be behind it. CDR3 sequence reads: CAISQVGGETQYF. In DNA, the CDR3 is TGTGCCATCAGCCAAGTCGGGGGAGAGACCCAGTACTTC. J is TRBJ2-5 and V is TRBV4-2, with a possible D match to TRBD2 (6 bases). Germline V gene lookup returns CDR1 LGHNA and CDR2 YNFKEQ. This CDR3 is built from 13 residues.

This sequence joins TRBV7-9 and TRBJ2-7, with a tentative D call TRBD2 (6 bases). This CDR3 is built from 13 residues. V shed 7 bases and J shed 4 bases, with 14 bases lying between them. Germline CDR1 is SEHNR and CDR2 is FQNEAQ (reference sequence). The CDR3 region has the DNA TGTGCCAGCACCTCGGGGGTGGCTTACGAGCAGTACTTC. It specifies CASTSGVAYEQYF.

The V gene is TRBV10-3, the J gene TRBJ2-6, with 8 bases aligning to TRBD1. This CDR3 is built from 16 residues. V was pared by 7 bases and J by 1 base, with 6 bases of the junction left unmatched. Germline values: CDR1 ENHRY, CDR2 SYGVKD. CDR3 loop: CAITDRVKSGANVLTF. In nucleotides, the CDR3 is TGTGCCATCACGGACAGGGTGAAATCTGGGGCCAACGTCCTGACTTTC.

The chain has TRBV29-1 and TRBJ2-2; D not resolved. The CDR3 extends over 10 amino acids. Germline V gene sequence: CDR1 SQVTM, CDR2 ANQGSEA. Trimming took off 6 bases at V and 8 bases at J, with 7 bases between the two ends. The DNA of the CDR3 is TGCAGCGTGAGAAAGGGGGAGCTGTTTTTT. Translating gives CSVRKGELFF.

This rearrangement joins TRBV7-2 to TRBJ2-7, with 10 bases matching TRBD2. Germline loops: CDR1 SGHTA, CDR2 FQGNSA. The length of the CDR3 is 15 residues. J gave up 2 bases and V 7 bases, and 8 bases lay outside the gene matches. DNA of the CDR3: TGTGCCAGCACCCAAGGGCTAGCGGGAGCCTACGAGCAGTACTTC. Translated, it gives CASTQGLAGAYEQYF.

This chain connects TRBV3-1 to TRBJ1-2; D may be TRBD1 (5 bases). With 2 bases removed from V and 4 bases from J, the gap between germline ends came to 14 bases. CDR3 size: 15 residues. Germline CDR1 is LGHDT and CDR2 is YNNKEL (reference sequence). The DNA for the CDR3 is TGTGCCAGCAGCCAAATCGGGCAGGGACCCTATGGCTACACCTTC. Residues: CASSQIGQGPYGYTF.

This clonotype was seen a handful of times. This chain joins TRBV27 and TRBJ1-2; 12 bases are shared with TRBD1. Losses at the gene ends were 5 bases for V and 12 bases for J; bases not matched to a gene: 10. The germline V gene encodes CDR1 MNHEY and CDR2 SMNVEV (reference sequence). CDR3 length: 14 amino acids. For the CDR3, the DNA is TGTGCCAGCAGTGTTATGGGGACAGGGGGCGGAAACACCTTC. Protein product: CASSVMGTGGGNTF.

This clonotype showed up many times. The CDR3 DNA reads as TGTGCCAGCAGTCCCGGACTAGCGGGACAATACGAGCAGTACTTC. It yields the protein CASSPGLAGQYEQYF. This chain connects TRBV6-1 to TRBJ2-7; 12 bases align to TRBD2. The CDR3 contains 15 residues. The germline CDR1 and CDR2 sequences are MNHNS and SASEGT. V dropped 5 bases and J dropped 4; count of bases not matched to a gene: 6.

CDR3 coding DNA: TGTGCCAGCATCAAAAGCGGGATGCCTGGTTACGAGCAGTACTTC. This encodes CASIKSGMPGYEQYF. The chain employs TRBV12-3 or TRBV12-4 and TRBJ2-7, with 7 positions matching TRBD2. This CDR3 contains 15 residues. Trimming at V came to 7 bases and at J to 4 bases, leaving 13 bases not matched to a gene.

The chain is built from TRBV20-1 and TRBJ2-1; 11 positions agree with TRBD2. TRBJ2-7 matches the DNA end more closely, so the J call is doubtful. The germline gives CDR1 DFQATT, CDR2 SNEGSKA (reference sequence). The CDR3 is 18 amino acids. This CDR3 is CSARSGLAGGQSYNEQYF. The CDR3 nucleotides read TGCAGTGCTAGAAGTGGTCTAGCGGGAGGCCAATCCTACAATGAGCAGTACTTC.

V gene TRBV5-5 combines with J gene TRBJ2-7; tentative D call: TRBD1 (5 bases). This CDR3 has 16 residues. Trimming left V 0 bases short and J 0 bases short, with 13 bases between. Per germline, CDR1 SGHKS and CDR2 YYEKEE (reference sequence). DNA of the CDR3: TGTGCCAGCAGCTTGGTGGGGCGGATGGACTCCTACGAGCAGTACTTC. Its protein product is CASSLVGRMDSYEQYF.

There are a few counts of this clonotype. The DNA for the CDR3 is TGCAGTGCTCAACCGGGACCGAATAATTCACCCCTCCACTTT. Translating gives CSAQPGPNNSPLHF. This chain links TRBV20-1 with TRBJ1-6; D possibly corresponds to TRBD1 (5 bases). V was shortened by 5 bases and J by 5 bases, with 13 bases between the two germline ends. Per germline, CDR1 DFQATT and CDR2 SNEGSKA (reference sequence). The CDR3 runs to 14 residues.

The J gene is TRBJ2-5, the V gene TRBV27, with D tentatively TRBD1 (6 bases). Trimming stripped 6 bases from V and 4 bases from J, with 15 bases between. The germline V gene encodes CDR1 MNHEY and CDR2 SMNVEV (reference sequence). The CDR3 sequence is 14 residues long. The chain's CDR3 is CASRQGLPGETQYF. The CDR3 DNA sequence: TGTGCCAGCAGGCAGGGGCTCCCGGGAGAGACCCAGTACTTC.

This clonotype was detected once. This may arise from a read error, as a much more abundant clone is one base away. The chain links TRBV7-2 to TRBJ2-7, with D unclear. The CDR3 spans 12 residues. Germline CDR1 is SGHTA and CDR2 is FQGNSA. CDR3 in DNA: TGTGCCAGCATCTTAGAGGTCTACGAGCAGTACTTC. Protein: CASILEVYEQYF.

The rearrangement joins TRBV6-5 to TRBJ2-1; D might be TRBD1 (6 bases). The closer fit of TRBJ2-7 to the DNA end suggests the J call may be wrong. Per germline, CDR1 MNHEY and CDR2 SVGAGI. The CDR3 sequence is 16 residues long. The CDR3 DNA reads TGTGCCAGCAGTTACTCGCAGGGGAGCTCCTACAATAAGCAGTACTTC. Its translation: CASSYSQGSSYNKQYF.

V is TRBV11-1 and J is TRBJ2-3, with TRBD2 matching 7 bases. This CDR3 comprises 16 residues. CDR1 is SGHAT, CDR2 FQDESV, per germline (reference sequence). V lost 8 bases to trimming and J lost 0 bases; unmatched junction nucleotides: 11. This CDR3 is CASVSGYRTSTDTQYF. The CDR3 DNA reads TGTGCCAGCGTTAGCGGGTACCGCACTAGCACAGATACGCAGTATTTT.

This clonotype was observed a handful of times. This rearrangement joins TRBV20-1 to TRBJ2-2; D tentatively reads TRBD1 or TRBD2 (6 bases each). Between the trimmed V and J ends, which lost 6 bases and 6 bases, there was a span of 11 bases. Germline values: CDR1 DFQATT, CDR2 SNEGSKA (reference sequence). The CDR3 totals 12 residues. The CDR3 protein is CSAERGAGELFF. CDR3 sequence (DNA): TGCAGTGCCGAGAGGGGGGCCGGGGAGCTGTTTTTT.

Comments on this clonotype: An end of the junction does not agree with germline; a read error may underlie this. The chain is built from TRBV5-1 and TRBJ2-1; 8 nucleotides agree with TRBD2. The CDR3 has 15 residues. CDR1 and CDR2 (germline): SGHRS, YFSETQ. The CDR3 spells CVSSGTRSSYNEQFF. CDR3 sequence (DNA): TGCGTCAGCAGCGGGACTAGGAGCTCCTACAATGAGCAGTTCTTC.

The rearrangement links TRBV13 to TRBJ2-4; 9 bases agree with TRBD2. Near its end, the DNA agrees better with TRBJ2-7, so the J call may be wrong. The CDR3 has 14 amino acids. In germline, CDR1 is PRHDT, CDR2 FYEKMQ (reference sequence). The chain's CDR3 is CASSLPLTSGEQYF. Written as DNA, the CDR3 is TGTGCCAGCAGCTTGCCGCTGACTAGCGGCGAGCAGTACTTC.

This chain uses TRBV15 with TRBJ2-1; 9 bases are a match to TRBD1. Per germline, CDR1 LNHNV and CDR2 YYDKDF (reference sequence). The ends lost 1 base at V and 7 bases at J; junction bases unmatched: 5. This CDR3 has 15 amino acids. Written as DNA, the CDR3 is TGTGCCACCAGCAGAGTTAAGGGACAGGGTAATGAGCAGTTCTTC. This translates into CATSRVKGQGNEQFF.